This T cell receptor (beta chain) appears in the sequencing data of a study of patients and donors after allogeneic stem cell transplantation. Germline CDR1 reads DFQATT; CDR2 reads SNEGSKA (reference sequence). The CDR3 runs to 13 residues. V was trimmed by 5 bases and J by 4 bases, leaving 15 bases between them. TCRdb independently ran MiXCR on the RT-PCR reads; one entry per CDR3 protein. The sample includes some 960,000 distinct CDR3 sequences, 18% of them seen just once. The rearrangement joins TRBV20-1 to TRBJ2-7; D is perhaps TRBD2 (7 bases). This TCR was recovered from a human donor who was either an allogeneic HSCT recipient or a stem cell or donor lymphocyte infusion donor (not recorded which). It is not recorded whose cells these are; they may come from a transplant donor. What was sequenced was blood, either unsorted or a sorted T cell fraction (not recorded which). The CDR3, as DNA: TGCAGTGCTGAGCCGGCGGGGGCTTACGAGCAGTACTTC. This sequence encodes CSAEPAGAYEQYF.